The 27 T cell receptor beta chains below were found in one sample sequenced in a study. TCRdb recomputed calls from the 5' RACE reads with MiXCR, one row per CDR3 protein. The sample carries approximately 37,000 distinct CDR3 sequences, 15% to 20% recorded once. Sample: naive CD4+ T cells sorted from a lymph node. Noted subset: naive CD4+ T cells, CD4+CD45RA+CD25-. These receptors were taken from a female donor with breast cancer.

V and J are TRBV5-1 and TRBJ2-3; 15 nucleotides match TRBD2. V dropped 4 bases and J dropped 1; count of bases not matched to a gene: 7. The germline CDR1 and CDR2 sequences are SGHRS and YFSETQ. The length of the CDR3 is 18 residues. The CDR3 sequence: CASSEGTSGRFGTDTQYF. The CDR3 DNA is TGCGCCAGCAGCGAGGGGACTAGCGGGAGGTTCGGCACAGATACGCAGTATTTT.

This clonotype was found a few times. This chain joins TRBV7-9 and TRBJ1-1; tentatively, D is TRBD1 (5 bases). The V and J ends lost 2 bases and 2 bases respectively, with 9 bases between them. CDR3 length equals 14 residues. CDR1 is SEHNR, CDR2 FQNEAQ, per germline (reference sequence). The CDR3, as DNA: TGTGCCAGCAGCTTAATTGGGGGAAACACTGAAGCTTTCTTT. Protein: CASSLIGGNTEAFF.

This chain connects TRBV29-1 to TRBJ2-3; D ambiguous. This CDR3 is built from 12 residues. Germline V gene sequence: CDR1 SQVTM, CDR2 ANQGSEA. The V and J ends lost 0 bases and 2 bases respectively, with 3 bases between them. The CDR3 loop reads CSVEDPTDTQYF. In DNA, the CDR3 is TGCAGCGTTGAAGATCCCACAGATACGCAGTATTTT.

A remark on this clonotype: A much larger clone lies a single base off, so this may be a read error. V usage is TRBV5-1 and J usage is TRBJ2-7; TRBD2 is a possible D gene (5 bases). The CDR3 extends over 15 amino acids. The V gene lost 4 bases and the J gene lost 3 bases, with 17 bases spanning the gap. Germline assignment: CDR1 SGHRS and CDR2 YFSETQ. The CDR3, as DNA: TGCGCCAGCAGCGACGAACGGAGAGGGATCTACGAGCAGTACGTC. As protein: CASSDERRGIYEQYV.

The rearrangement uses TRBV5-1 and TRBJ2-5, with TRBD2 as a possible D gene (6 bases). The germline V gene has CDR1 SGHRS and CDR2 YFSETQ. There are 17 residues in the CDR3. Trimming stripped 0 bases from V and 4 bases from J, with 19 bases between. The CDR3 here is CASSLGAQPAGRETQYF. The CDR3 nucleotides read TGCGCCAGCAGCTTGGGGGCACAACCCGCGGGGCGAGAGACCCAGTACTTC.

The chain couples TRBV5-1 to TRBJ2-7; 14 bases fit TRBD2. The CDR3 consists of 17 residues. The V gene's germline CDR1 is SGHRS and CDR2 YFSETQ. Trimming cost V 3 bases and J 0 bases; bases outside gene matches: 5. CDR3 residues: CASSWGLAGASSYEQYF. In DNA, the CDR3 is TGCGCCAGCAGCTGGGGACTAGCGGGAGCCTCCTCCTACGAGCAGTACTTC.

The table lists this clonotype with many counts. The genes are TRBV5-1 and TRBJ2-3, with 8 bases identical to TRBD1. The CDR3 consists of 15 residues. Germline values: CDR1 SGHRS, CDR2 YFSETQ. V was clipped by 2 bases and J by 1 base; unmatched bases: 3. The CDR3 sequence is CASSFGQGGTDTQYF. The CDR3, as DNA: TGCGCCAGCAGCTTCGGACAGGGCGGCACAGATACGCAGTATTTT.

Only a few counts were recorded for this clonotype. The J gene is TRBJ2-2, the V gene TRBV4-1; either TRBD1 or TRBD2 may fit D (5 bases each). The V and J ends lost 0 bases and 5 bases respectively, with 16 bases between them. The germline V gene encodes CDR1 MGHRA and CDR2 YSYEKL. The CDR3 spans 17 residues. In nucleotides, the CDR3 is TGCGCCAGCAGCCAAGAGTCGGGGCTAGTAAAAACCGGGGAGCTGTTTTTT. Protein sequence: CASSQESGLVKTGELFF.

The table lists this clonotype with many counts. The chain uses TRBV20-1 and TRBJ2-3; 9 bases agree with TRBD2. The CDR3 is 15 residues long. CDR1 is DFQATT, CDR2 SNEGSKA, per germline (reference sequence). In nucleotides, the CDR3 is TGCAGCGCCGCCCCAGCGGGAGGCTTCACAGATACGCAGTATTTT. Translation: CSAAPAGGFTDTQYF.

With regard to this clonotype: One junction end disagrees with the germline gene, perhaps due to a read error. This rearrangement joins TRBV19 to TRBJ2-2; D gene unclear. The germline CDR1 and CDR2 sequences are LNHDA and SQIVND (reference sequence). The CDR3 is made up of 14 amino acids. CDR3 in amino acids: CAGSSAGFTGELFF. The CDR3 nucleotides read TGTGCCGGTAGTAGTGCCGGGTTTACCGGGGAGCTGTTTTTT.

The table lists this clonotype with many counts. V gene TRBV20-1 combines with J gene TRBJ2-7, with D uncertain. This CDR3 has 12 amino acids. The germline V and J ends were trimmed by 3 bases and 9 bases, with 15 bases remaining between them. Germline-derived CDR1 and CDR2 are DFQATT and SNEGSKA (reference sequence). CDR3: CSASNAPVGQYF. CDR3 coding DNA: TGCAGTGCTAGCAACGCTCCAGTCGGGCAGTACTTC.

CDR3: CSAQKTGTGGETQYF. In nucleotides, the CDR3 is TGCAGTGCACAAAAAACAGGGACAGGGGGAGAGACCCAGTACTTC. This sequence joins TRBV20-1 and TRBJ2-5; the match to TRBD1 covers 11 bases. This CDR3 region has 15 residues. Germline CDR1 is DFQATT and CDR2 is SNEGSKA (reference sequence). The trim removed 6 bases at V and 4 bases at J, leaving 10 bases unmatched.

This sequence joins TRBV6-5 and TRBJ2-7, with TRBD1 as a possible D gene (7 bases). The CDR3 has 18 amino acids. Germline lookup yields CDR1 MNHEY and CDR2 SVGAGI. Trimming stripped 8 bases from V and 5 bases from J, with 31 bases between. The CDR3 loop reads CASAAGGRLPTEKNEQYF. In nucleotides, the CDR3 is TGTGCCAGCGCAGCAGGGGGGAGACTCCCAACCGAAAAGAACGAGCAGTACTTC.

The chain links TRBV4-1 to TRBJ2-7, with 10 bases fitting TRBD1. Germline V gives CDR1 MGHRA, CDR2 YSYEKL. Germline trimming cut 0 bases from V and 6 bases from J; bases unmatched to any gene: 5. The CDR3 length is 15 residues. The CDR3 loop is CASSQEGTGDREQYF. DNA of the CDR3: TGCGCCAGCAGCCAAGAGGGGACAGGGGATCGCGAGCAGTACTTC.

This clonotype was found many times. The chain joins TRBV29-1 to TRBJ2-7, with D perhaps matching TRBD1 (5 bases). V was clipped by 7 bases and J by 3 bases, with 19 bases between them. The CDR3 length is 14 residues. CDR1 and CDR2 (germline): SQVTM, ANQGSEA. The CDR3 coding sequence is TGCAGCGCCGTGGGGCAAGGGAAACACTACGAGCAGTACTTC. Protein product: CSAVGQGKHYEQYF.

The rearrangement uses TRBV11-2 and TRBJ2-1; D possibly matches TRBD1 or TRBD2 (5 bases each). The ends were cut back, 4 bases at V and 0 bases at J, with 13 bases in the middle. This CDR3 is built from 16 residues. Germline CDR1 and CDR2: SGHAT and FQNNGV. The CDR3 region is CASSYGGASSYNEQFF. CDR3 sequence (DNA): TGTGCCAGCAGCTATGGGGGAGCCAGCTCCTACAATGAGCAGTTCTTC.

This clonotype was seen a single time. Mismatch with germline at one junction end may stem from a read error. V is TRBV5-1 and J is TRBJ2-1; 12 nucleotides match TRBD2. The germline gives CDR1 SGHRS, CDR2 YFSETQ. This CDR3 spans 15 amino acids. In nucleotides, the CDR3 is TGCGCCAGCAGGCCTAAGACTAGCGGGAGCGATGAGCAGTTATTC. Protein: CASRPKTSGSDEQLF.

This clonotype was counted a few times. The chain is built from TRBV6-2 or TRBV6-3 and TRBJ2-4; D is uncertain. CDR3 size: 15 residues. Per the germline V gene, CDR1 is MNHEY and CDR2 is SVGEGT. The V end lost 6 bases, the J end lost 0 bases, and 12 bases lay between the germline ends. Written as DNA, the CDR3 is TGTGCCAGCAGCCCCCTAACCTTAGCCAAAAACATTCAGTACTTC. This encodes CASSPLTLAKNIQYF.

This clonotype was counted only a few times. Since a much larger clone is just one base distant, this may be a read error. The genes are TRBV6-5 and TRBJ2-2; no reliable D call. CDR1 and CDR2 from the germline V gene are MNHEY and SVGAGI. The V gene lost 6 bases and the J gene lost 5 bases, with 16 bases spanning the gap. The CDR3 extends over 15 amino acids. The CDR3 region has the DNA TGTGCCAGCAGCGAAGACAAGAAAGGGACCGGGGAGCTGTTTTTT. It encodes CASSEDKKGTGELFF.

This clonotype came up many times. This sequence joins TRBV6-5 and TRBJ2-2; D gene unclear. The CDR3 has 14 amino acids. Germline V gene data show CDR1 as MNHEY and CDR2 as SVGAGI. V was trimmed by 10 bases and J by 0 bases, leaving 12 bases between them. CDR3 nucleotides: TGTGCCACCAAGAAGCCTTCGAACACCGGGGAGCTGTTTTTT. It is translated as CATKKPSNTGELFF.

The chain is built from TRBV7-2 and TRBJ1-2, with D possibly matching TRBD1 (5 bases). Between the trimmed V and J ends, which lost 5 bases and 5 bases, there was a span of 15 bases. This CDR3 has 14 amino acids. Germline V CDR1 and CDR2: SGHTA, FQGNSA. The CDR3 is CASSIGTFGYGYTF. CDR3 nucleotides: TGTGCCAGCAGCATAGGGACTTTTGGGTATGGCTACACCTTC.

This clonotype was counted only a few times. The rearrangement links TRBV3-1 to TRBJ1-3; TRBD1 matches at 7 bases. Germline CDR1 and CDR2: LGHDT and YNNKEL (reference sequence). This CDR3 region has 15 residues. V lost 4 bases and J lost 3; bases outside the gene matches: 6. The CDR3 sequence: CASSRTTGSGNTIYF. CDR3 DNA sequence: TGTGCCAGCAGCCGGACGACAGGGAGTGGAAACACCATATATTTT.

CDR3 sequence: CASSLNLRDGYTF. The CDR3 DNA reads as TGCGCCAGCAGCTTGAACCTAAGGGATGGCTACACCTTC. The chain couples TRBV5-1 to TRBJ1-2; D gene unclear. The CDR3 sequence is 13 residues long. Between the trimmed V and J ends, which lost 1 base and 6 bases, there was a span of 10 bases. CDR1 is SGHRS, CDR2 YFSETQ, per germline.

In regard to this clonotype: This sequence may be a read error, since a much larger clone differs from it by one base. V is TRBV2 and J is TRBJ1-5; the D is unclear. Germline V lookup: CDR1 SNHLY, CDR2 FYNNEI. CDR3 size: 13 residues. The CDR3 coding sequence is TGTGCCGGCAGCGACGATAGCAATCAGCCCCAGCATTTT. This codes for CAGSDDSNQPQHF. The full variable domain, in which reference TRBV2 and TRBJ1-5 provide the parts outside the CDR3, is EPEVTQTPSHQVTQMGQEVILRCVPISNHLYFYWYRQILGQKVEFLVSFYNNEISEKSEIFDDQFSVERPDGSNFTLKIRSTKLEDSAMYFCAGSDDSNQPQHFGDGTRLSIL.

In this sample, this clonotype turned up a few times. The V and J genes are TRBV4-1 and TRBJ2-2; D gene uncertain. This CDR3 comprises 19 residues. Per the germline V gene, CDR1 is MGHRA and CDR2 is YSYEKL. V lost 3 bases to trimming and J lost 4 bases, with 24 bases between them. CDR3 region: CASSQPATRFRASTGELFF. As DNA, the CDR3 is TGCGCCAGCAGCCAGCCAGCAACGCGGTTCCGCGCGAGCACCGGGGAGCTGTTTTTT.

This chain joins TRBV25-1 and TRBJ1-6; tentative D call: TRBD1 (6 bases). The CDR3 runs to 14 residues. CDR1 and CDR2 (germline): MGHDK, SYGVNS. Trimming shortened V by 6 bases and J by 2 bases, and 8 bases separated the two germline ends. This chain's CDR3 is CASRTGTYNSPLHF. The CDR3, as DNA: TGTGCCAGCAGGACAGGAACCTATAATTCACCCCTCCACTTT.

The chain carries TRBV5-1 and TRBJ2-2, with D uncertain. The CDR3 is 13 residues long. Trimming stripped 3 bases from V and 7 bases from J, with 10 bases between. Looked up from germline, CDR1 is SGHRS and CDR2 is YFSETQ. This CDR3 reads CASSSGTDGELFF. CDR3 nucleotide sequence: TGCGCCAGCAGCTCCGGAACTGACGGGGAGCTGTTTTTT.